This entry is about one T cell receptor (beta chain). This sample was included in a study of cytomegalovirus exposure and HLA in healthy donors. With 60 Vbeta and 13 Jbeta primers, the PCR was carried out. The repertoire was sequenced with immunoSEQ multiplex PCR; TCRdb's copy has only in-frame clones and lacks some. The data hold roughly 150,000 clones, with about 83% observed a single time. The germline gives CDR1 SGHAT, CDR2 FQNNGV. V lost 5 bases to trimming and J lost 0 bases, with 11 bases between them. This CDR3 spans 15 amino acids. The TCR sequence derives from a man aged 35 to 55 in good health and CMV-seropositive. Sequencing was carried out using PBMCs. J is TRBJ2-1 and V is TRBV11-2; no reliable D call. The DNA for the CDR3 is TGTGCCAGCAGCCAAACACCTAGCTCCTACAATGAGCAGTTCTTC. It is translated as CASSQTPSSYNEQFF.